The present entry profiles one T cell receptor beta chain with its context. Its matching antigen is unknown. The table came from immunoSEQ multiplex PCR; TCRdb's copy has only in-frame clones and leaves some out. Of 25,000 to 35,000 clones listed, 74% are singletons. The sample comes from a study of OX40 agonist ivuxolimab in advanced cancers. Study results and caveats: Fewer expanded clones were found on average in CD4+ than in CD8+ T cells.

The length of the CDR3 is 15 residues. V was clipped by 3 bases and J by 1 base, with 12 bases between them. The germline gives CDR1 KGHSH, CDR2 LQKENI. This rearrangement joins TRBV18 to TRBJ1-1; D possibly corresponds to TRBD1 (5 bases). The receptor was derived from an adult with an advanced solid tumor such as melanoma, head and neck, liver or kidney cancer. Sequenced here: CD4+ or CD8+ T cells sorted from blood, sampled in a trial of the OX40 agonist ivuxolimab. This CDR3 is CASSPYYGANTEAFF. In DNA, the CDR3 is TGTGCCAGCTCACCTTATTACGGGGCGAACACTGAAGCTTTCTTT.